This TCR beta chain appears in the sequencing data of a study of T cells in Graves' hyperthyroidism and ophthalmopathy. Template material for amplifying TCR beta CDR3 regions consisted of RNA transcripts. With the HTBI primer set, the TCR CDR3 went through a first round of RT-PCR. TCRdb independently ran MiXCR on the multiplex PCR reads; one entry per CDR3 protein. This table has 150,000 or so distinct CDR3 sequences, 8% to 9.5% appearing once. CDR1 is LGHNT, CDR2 FRNRAP, per germline. The CDR3 is made up of 14 amino acids. Remarks on this clonotype: Possible read error: a much larger clone is one base away.

This receptor was taken from a woman aged 18-35 years with Graves' hyperthyroidism that later progressed to Graves' ophthalmopathy. V usage is TRBV12-5 and J usage is TRBJ2-7; TRBD1 matches at 10 bases. Sequenced input: blood. The DNA of the CDR3 is TGTGCTGGTGGTTTGGGGACAGGGGTAGGGGAGCAGTACTTC. This gives the protein CAGGLGTGVGEQYF.